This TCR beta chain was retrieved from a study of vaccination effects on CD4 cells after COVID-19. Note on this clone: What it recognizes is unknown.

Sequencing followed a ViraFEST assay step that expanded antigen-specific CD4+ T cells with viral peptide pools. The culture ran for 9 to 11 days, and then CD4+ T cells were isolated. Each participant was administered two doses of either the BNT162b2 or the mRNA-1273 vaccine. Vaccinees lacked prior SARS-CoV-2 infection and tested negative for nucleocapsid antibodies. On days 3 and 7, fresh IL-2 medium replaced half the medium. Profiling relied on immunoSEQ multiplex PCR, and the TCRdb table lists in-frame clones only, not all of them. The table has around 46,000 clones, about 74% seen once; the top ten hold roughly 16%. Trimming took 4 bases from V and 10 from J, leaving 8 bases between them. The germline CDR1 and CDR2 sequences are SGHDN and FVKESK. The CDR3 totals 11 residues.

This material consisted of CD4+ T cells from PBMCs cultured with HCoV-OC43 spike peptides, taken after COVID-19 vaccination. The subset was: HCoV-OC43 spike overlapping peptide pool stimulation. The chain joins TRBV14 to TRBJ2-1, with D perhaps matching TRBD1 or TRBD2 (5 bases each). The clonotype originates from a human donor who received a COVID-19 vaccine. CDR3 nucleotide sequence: TGTGCCAGCAGCCCGGGGACCGAGCAGTTCTTC. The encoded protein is CASSPGTEQFF.